These 11 T cell receptor beta chains originate from one sample sequenced in a study of blood T cell repertoires in COVID-19. Sequenced by immunoSEQ multiplex PCR; TCRdb stores in-frame clones only, minus some. The sample carries 330,000 or so clones, about nine tenths recorded once. The sample consisted of peripheral blood. All receptors come from a man younger than 45 with COVID-19, enrolled during active disease.

The chain recombines TRBV7-3 with TRBJ2-7; 7 bases align to TRBD2. Germline V CDR1 and CDR2: SGHTA, FQGTGA. This CDR3 contains 16 residues. The V gene end was trimmed by 4 bases and the J gene end by 7 bases; junction bases not matched to a gene: 16. The CDR3 DNA reads as TGTGCCAGCAGCTCCTTGCCTGGACTAGGTCTGGAAGAGCAGTACTTC. It specifies CASSSLPGLGLEEQYF.

The chain has TRBV19 and TRBJ2-7; 8 nucleotides align to TRBD1. The CDR3 is made up of 14 amino acids. CDR1 LNHDA and CDR2 SQIVND come from the germline V gene (reference sequence). V trimming: 2 bases; J trimming: 1 base; junction bases outside the gene matches: 1. CDR3 residues: CASSIRQGSYEQYF. CDR3 DNA: TGTGCCAGTAGTATAAGACAGGGGTCCTACGAGCAGTACTTC. Complete variable domain (other parts from reference TRBV19 and TRBJ2-7): DGGITQSPKYLFRKEGQNVTLSCEQNLNHDAMYWYRQDPGQGLRLIYYSQIVNDFQKGDIAEGYSVSREKKESFPLTVTSAQKNPTAFYLCASSIRQGSYEQYFGPGTRLTVT.

This sequence joins TRBV18 and TRBJ2-7; a possible D gene is TRBD1 (6 bases). The germline V gene has CDR1 KGHSH and CDR2 LQKENI. Trimming took off 3 bases at V and 5 bases at J, with 14 bases between the two ends. The CDR3 length is 14 residues. The CDR3 nucleotides are TGTGCCAGCTCACCGGCAGGGGTGTCCAACGAGCAGTACTTC. It encodes CASSPAGVSNEQYF.

V is TRBV28 and J is TRBJ2-7, with 13 positions matching TRBD2. CDR3 length: 19 residues. Germline V lookup: CDR1 MDHEN, CDR2 SYDVKM. V lost 5 bases and J lost 4; bases outside the gene matches: 17. The chain's CDR3 is CASSTYFERTSGRQYEQYF. The CDR3 coding sequence is TGTGCCAGCAGTACCTACTTTGAGAGGACTAGCGGGAGACAGTACGAGCAGTACTTC. Based on the CDR3 plus reference TRBV28 and TRBJ2-7, the full variable domain is DVKVTQSSRYLVKRTGEKVFLECVQDMDHENMFWYRQDPGLGLRLIYFSYDVKMKEKGDIPEGYSVSREKKERFSLILESASTNQTSMYLCASSTYFERTSGRQYEQYFGPGTRLTVT.

V gene TRBV2 combines with J gene TRBJ2-3; D possibly corresponds to TRBD2 (5 bases). The ends were cut back, 7 bases at V and 1 base at J, with 12 bases in the middle. Looked up from germline, CDR1 is SNHLY and CDR2 is FYNNEI. This CDR3 contains 14 residues. CDR3 in amino acids: CASNRAVGTDTQYF. In nucleotides, the CDR3 is TGTGCCAGCAACCGAGCGGTAGGCACAGATACGCAGTATTTT.

This chain joins TRBV28 and TRBJ1-5; the match to TRBD1 covers 8 bases. Germline lookup yields CDR1 MDHEN and CDR2 SYDVKM. Trimming at V came to 7 bases and at J to 4 bases, leaving 12 bases not matched to a gene. This CDR3 has 16 residues. The CDR3 region is CASKWVGTGNNQPQHF. For the CDR3, the DNA is TGTGCCAGCAAGTGGGTCGGGACAGGAAATAATCAGCCCCAGCATTTT.

There are a few counts of this clone. The chain has TRBV5-6 and TRBJ1-5; no reliable D call. Germline lookup yields CDR1 SGHDT and CDR2 YYEEEE. Trimming cost V 4 bases and J 0 bases, with 11 bases left between them. CDR3 size: 15 residues. The CDR3: CASSPRGYSNQPQHF. DNA of the CDR3: TGTGCCAGCAGCCCCCGGGGATATAGCAATCAGCCCCAGCATTTT.

The rearrangement uses TRBV5-1 and TRBJ2-5; 8 bases align to TRBD2. This CDR3 spans 13 amino acids. Trimming took 7 bases from V and 4 from J; bases not matched to a gene: 6. Per germline, CDR1 SGHRS and CDR2 YFSETQ. CDR3: CASGNGGGETQYF. CDR3 DNA sequence: TGCGCCAGCGGCAACGGGGGGGGAGAGACCCAGTACTTC.

The gene calls are TRBV13 and TRBJ2-5; TRBD2 matches at 9 bases. This CDR3 region has 15 residues. From germline, CDR1 is PRHDT and CDR2 FYEKMQ (reference sequence). Trimming removed 4 bases from V and 5 bases from J; junction bases left unmatched: 8. The CDR3 protein is CASSSGLANLETQYF. CDR3 in DNA: TGTGCCAGCAGCTCCGGACTAGCGAATTTGGAGACCCAGTACTTC.

J is TRBJ2-1 and V is TRBV5-4, with TRBD1 as a possible D gene (6 bases). This CDR3 comprises 15 residues. Germline V gene sequence: CDR1 SGHNT, CDR2 YYREEE (reference sequence). The V end was cut by 0 bases, the J end by 2 bases, with 9 bases between. Here the CDR3 DNA reads TGTGCCAGCAGCTTGGTTCGGACAGCCTACAATGAGCAGTTCTTC. It is translated as CASSLVRTAYNEQFF.

The chain recombines TRBV19 with TRBJ1-5; 9 bases fit TRBD1. V dropped 4 bases and J dropped 7; count of bases not matched to a gene: 5. This CDR3 is built from 14 residues. Germline V gene lookup returns CDR1 LNHDA and CDR2 SQIVND (reference sequence). The CDR3 DNA follows: TGTGCCAGTAGTACCCGGACAGGGGAACAGCCCCAGCATTTT. It encodes CASSTRTGEQPQHF.